Below are 19 T cell receptor beta chains sequenced from a single sample in a study of blood T cell repertoires in COVID-19 (dated by TCRdb to the early 2020s). The library came from the immunoSEQ multiplex PCR assay. TCRdb took over this immuneACCESS table, retaining in-frame rearrangements with V and J assigned. Such tables are incomplete; in checked studies, under half of the missing clones stem from an unresolved V gene, and the remainder is unexplained. The sample data list 99,000 or so clones, and around 83% of these were observed just once. The ten largest clonotypes hold 10% to 15% of the sample. Sequenced input: peripheral blood. Receptors were obtained from a woman aged 55 to 70 in a cohort sampled during active or convalescent COVID-19.

The genes are TRBV18 and TRBJ1-2; TRBD1 matches at 8 bases. Germline loops: CDR1 KGHSH, CDR2 LQKENI. Germline trimming cut 1 base from V and 4 bases from J; bases unmatched to any gene: 8. The length of the CDR3 is 16 residues. Here the CDR3 reads CASSPRGSGGFYGYTF. CDR3 nucleotides: TGTGCCAGCTCACCACGTGGGTCAGGGGGCTTCTATGGCTACACCTTC.

This chain joins TRBV29-1 and TRBJ2-5, with TRBD1 matching 10 bases. The ends lost 5 bases at V and 3 bases at J; junction bases unmatched: 3. CDR3 length equals 13 residues. Per the germline V gene, CDR1 is SQVTM and CDR2 is ANQGSEA. CDR3 sequence: CSVKGQGKETQYF. Written as DNA, the CDR3 is TGCAGCGTTAAGGGACAGGGGAAAGAGACCCAGTACTTC.

This clone was picked up a small number of times. The chain joins TRBV5-1 to TRBJ1-2; 8 bases match TRBD1. There are 13 residues in the CDR3. Unmatched junction bases numbered 5, after V lost 2 bases and J lost 8 bases. Per the germline V gene, CDR1 is SGHRS and CDR2 is YFSETQ. The CDR3 DNA reads TGCGCCAGCAGCTTAGGACAGGGTCAAGGCTACACCTTC. Translation: CASSLGQGQGYTF.

The count of this clone is one. The chain joins TRBV5-6 to TRBJ1-4, with 8 bases that match TRBD1. The CDR3 consists of 14 residues. Germline CDR1 and CDR2: SGHDT and YYEEEE. Trimming took 3 bases from V and 3 from J; bases not matched to a gene: 1. CDR3 bases: TGTGCCAGCAGCTGGACAGGGTCTAATGAAAAACTGTTTTTT. Translating it yields CASSWTGSNEKLFF. The full variable domain, completed using reference TRBV5-6 and TRBJ1-4, is DAGVTQSPTHLIKTRGQQVTLRCSPKSGHDTVSWYQQALGQGPQFIFQYYEEEERQRGNFPDRFSGHQFPNYSSELNVNALLLGDSALYLCASSWTGSNEKLFFGSGTQLSVL.

The table lists this clone with a few counts. At one boundary the junction diverges from the germline segment, which might be a read error. The V and J genes are TRBV7-9 and TRBJ2-3; D might be TRBD2 (5 bases). The CDR3 is 11 residues long. Looked up from germline, CDR1 is SEHNR and CDR2 is FQNEAQ (reference sequence). The CDR3 region is CASSQSVTRRF. The CDR3 DNA reads TGTGCCAGCAGCCAATCTGTTACTCGGAGGTTT.

This chain connects TRBV6-5 to TRBJ1-6, with D possibly TRBD1 on 5 matching bases. The CDR3 has 13 residues. V was clipped by 4 bases and J by 10 bases, with 11 bases between them. Germline CDR1 and CDR2: MNHEY and SVGAGI. In nucleotides, the CDR3 is TGTGCCAGCAGTTCTCAGGGCTCCTCACCCCTCCACTTT. It yields the protein CASSSQGSSPLHF.

This rearrangement joins TRBV6-1 to TRBJ1-1; D is perhaps TRBD1 (5 bases). The germline CDR1 and CDR2 sequences are MNHNS and SASEGT. The V end lost 2 bases, the J end lost 2 bases, and 9 bases lay between the germline ends. The CDR3 extends over 14 amino acids. CDR3 nucleotide sequence: TGTGCCAGCAGTGAATATAGGGGCAACACTGAAGCTTTCTTT. Protein sequence: CASSEYRGNTEAFF.

The chain combines TRBV9 with TRBJ1-6, with a weak D call TRBD1 (6 bases). The CDR3 loop spans 15 amino acids. CDR1 is SGDLS, CDR2 YYNGEE, per germline. V was pared by 3 bases and J by 1 base, with 8 bases between. DNA for the CDR3: TGTGCCAGCAGCGCCAGGGGATCCTATAATTCACCCCTCCACTTT. This encodes CASSARGSYNSPLHF.

The rearrangement uses TRBV3-1 (or the pseudogene TRBV3-2) and TRBJ2-7, with 7 bases lining up with TRBD2. Germline loops: CDR1 LGHDT, CDR2 YNNKEL (reference sequence). The CDR3 length is 18 residues. Trimming cost V 2 bases and J 2 bases; bases outside gene matches: 15. The CDR3 loop is CASSQLPPSGGRAYEQYF. The CDR3 DNA reads as TGTGCCAGCAGCCAACTTCCACCTAGCGGTGGAAGGGCCTACGAGCAGTACTTC.

This chain joins TRBV2 and TRBJ2-7; 8 bases match TRBD2. V dropped 8 bases and J dropped 1; count of bases not matched to a gene: 7. Germline CDR1 and CDR2: SNHLY and FYNNEI. The CDR3 extends over 14 amino acids. CDR3 nucleotides: TGTGCCAGCCGAGCGGGGGCCGCATCCTACGAGCAGTACTTC. Its protein is CASRAGAASYEQYF.

In this sample, this clone turned up a few times. The chain links TRBV5-4 to TRBJ1-1, with D tentatively TRBD1 (6 bases). This CDR3 comprises 13 residues. Deletions cut 7 bases from V and 4 bases from J, with 14 bases between. Germline V gene lookup returns CDR1 SGHNT and CDR2 YYREEE (reference sequence). CDR3 loop: CASRPQGSTEAFF. DNA for the CDR3: TGTGCCAGCCGCCCACAGGGTAGCACTGAAGCTTTCTTT.

The chain carries TRBV5-1 and TRBJ1-2, with D uncertain. Germline-derived CDR1 and CDR2 are SGHRS and YFSETQ. V lost 5 bases and J 4 bases, leaving 12 bases between the germline ends. The CDR3 contains 13 residues. The CDR3 DNA sequence: TGCGCCAGCAGGGATCCAGGAGGCTATGGCTACACCTTC. Translating it yields CASRDPGGYGYTF.

The CDR3 coding sequence is TGTGCCAGCTTCGGAGCGGCACTGAACACCGGGGAGCTGTTTTTT. It yields the protein CASFGAALNTGELFF. V usage is TRBV28 and J usage is TRBJ2-2; tentatively, D is TRBD2 (5 bases). CDR3 length: 15 residues. V gave up 8 bases and J gave up 1 base, with 14 bases separating them. Germline values: CDR1 MDHEN, CDR2 SYDVKM.

The chain has TRBV15 and TRBJ2-5, with a tentative D call TRBD2 (6 bases). Germline V gene sequence: CDR1 LNHNV, CDR2 YYDKDF (reference sequence). Trimming pared 0 bases from V and 5 bases from J, leaving 10 bases between. The CDR3 runs to 14 residues. The CDR3 coding sequence is TGTGCCACCAGCAGAGATAGCGGTGGCGAGACCCAGTACTTC. Translating gives CATSRDSGGETQYF.

The V call is TRBV5-6, the J call TRBJ1-2; D ambiguous. This CDR3 spans 11 amino acids. V was trimmed by 4 bases and J by 8 bases, leaving 9 bases between them. Germline assignment: CDR1 SGHDT and CDR2 YYEEEE. The CDR3 DNA sequence: TGTGCCAGCAGCCTTTACCAGGGCTACACCTTC. This encodes CASSLYQGYTF.

The chain has TRBV15 and TRBJ2-6; D is ambiguous. Trimming shortened V by 3 bases and J by 0 bases, and 9 bases separated the two germline ends. Germline CDR1 reads LNHNV; CDR2 reads YYDKDF (reference sequence). The CDR3 runs to 16 residues. The CDR3 DNA reads as TGTGCCACCAGCAGGTCGAGTATCTCTGGGGCCAACGTCCTGACTTTC. It is translated as CATSRSSISGANVLTF.

The chain joins TRBV7-9 to TRBJ1-6; perhaps TRBD1 as D (6 bases). CDR1 SEHNR and CDR2 FQNEAQ come from the germline V gene (reference sequence). This CDR3 is built from 14 residues. V was cut by 3 bases and J by 7 bases, with 10 bases left in between. As DNA, the CDR3 is TGTGCCAGCAGCTTCGGACAGACCAATTCACCCCTCCACTTT. Protein product: CASSFGQTNSPLHF.

J is TRBJ1-2 and V is TRBV19; D is unresolved. CDR1 is LNHDA, CDR2 SQIVND, per germline (reference sequence). The CDR3 length is 13 residues. Deletions cut 4 bases from V and 4 bases from J, with 10 bases between. The CDR3 nucleotides read TGTGCCAGTAGTAGGCTCAAATTCTATGGCTACACCTTC. Translation: CASSRLKFYGYTF.

This clone was detected only once. V gene TRBV20-1 combines with J gene TRBJ1-4; D possibly corresponds to TRBD1 (6 bases). CDR3 length: 11 residues. The germline gives CDR1 DFQATT, CDR2 SNEGSKA (reference sequence). V was trimmed by 8 bases and J by 9 bases, leaving 13 bases between them. The CDR3 protein is CSTGQSQKLFF. CDR3 sequence (DNA): TGCAGTACTGGACAGAGCCAAAAACTGTTTTTT.